The next 4 T cell receptor beta chains were all read from a single sample in a study of blood T cell repertoires in COVID-19. TCRdb's copy holds only in-frame clones and misses some; the assay was immunoSEQ multiplex PCR. The table has about 180,000 clones, about 90% seen once. Material for sequencing was peripheral blood. The receptors here all came from a man aged 65 to 85 with active or convalescent COVID-19.

This chain joins TRBV2 and TRBJ2-2; a weak D match, TRBD2 (6 bases). There are 16 residues in the CDR3. CDR1 SNHLY and CDR2 FYNNEI come from the germline V gene. Trimming pared 7 bases from V and 4 bases from J, leaving 19 bases between. CDR3 coding DNA: TGTGCCAGCACCCTTTCTGGGCTAGCGAGCACCGGGGAGCTGTTTTTT. This gives the protein CASTLSGLASTGELFF.

The chain couples TRBV7-3 to TRBJ2-1; D perhaps matches TRBD1 (8 bases). V lost 5 bases, J lost 8 bases, and 16 bases lay in between. Germline values: CDR1 SGHTA, CDR2 FQGTGA. The CDR3 has 14 amino acids. The CDR3 loop is CASSRTGRGDEQFF. CDR3 coding DNA: TGTGCCAGCAGCCGGACAGGGAGGGGGGATGAGCAGTTCTTC.

This chain links TRBV9 with TRBJ2-3; 10 bases agree with TRBD2. Germline V gene lookup returns CDR1 SGDLS and CDR2 YYNGEE. This CDR3 is built from 15 residues. V lost 0 bases to trimming and J lost 10 bases; unmatched junction nucleotides: 8. The CDR3 region is CASSVGRLAGAPQYF. CDR3 sequence (DNA): TGTGCCAGCAGCGTAGGGAGGCTAGCGGGGGCCCCGCAGTATTTT.

This chain joins TRBV28 and TRBJ2-5, with 9 bases that match TRBD1. Unmatched junction bases numbered 4, after V lost 5 bases and J lost 0 bases. CDR3 length: 15 residues. Germline lookup yields CDR1 MDHEN and CDR2 SYDVKM. CDR3 region: CASSPGTGYQETQYF. The CDR3 coding sequence is TGTGCCAGCAGTCCCGGGACAGGGTACCAAGAGACCCAGTACTTC.